The TCR beta chain described here comes from a study of cytomegalovirus exposure and HLA in healthy donors. Regarding the study as a whole: When the data were analyzed later, several of the most significant clusters appeared to be linked to common viral pathogens. Using a false discovery rate of 0.05, a later analysis showed that approximately 16,000 TCR beta sequences were associated with HLA alleles.

The sample holds one count of this clone. What it recognizes is unknown. This PCR relied on a set of 60 Vbeta primers and 13 Jbeta primers. Method: immunoSEQ multiplex PCR; TCRdb's copy keeps in-frame clones and lacks some. The table records roughly 170,000 clones, about three quarters of them present only once. The CDR3 has 16 residues. Germline trimming cut 3 bases from V and 2 bases from J; bases unmatched to any gene: 8. In germline, CDR1 is ENHRY, CDR2 SYGVKD. The chain joins TRBV10-3 to TRBJ1-2, with TRBD1 matching 8 bases. The origin of this receptor is a female donor in good health and CMV-seronegative. The specimen sequenced was PBMCs. The CDR3 sequence is CAISDPGQGGNYGYTF. CDR3 sequence (DNA): TGTGCCATCAGTGACCCAGGACAGGGAGGCAACTATGGCTACACCTTC.